This entry concerns a single T cell receptor (beta chain). This clonotype was counted at least ten times. Its antigen is unknown. Per-base quality was not reported, and no clone a single base away is much larger than it. TCR beta CDR3 regions were amplified from RNA transcripts. A first-round RT-PCR of the TCR CDR3 used the HTBI primer set with the Qiagen OneStep RT-PCR kit. A second multiplex PCR round built the libraries, followed by size selection and purification. Paired-end sequencing of the libraries was performed with 100 bp reads on an Illumina HiSeq2000. In the authors' own workflow: Raw data were processed with SOAPnuke, discarding reads with adapters, uncalled bases, mean Phred below 15, or no exact constant-primer or identifier match. High-quality paired reads were merged with COPE v1.2.5, and unique nucleotide sequences were defined as clonotypes. MiTCR v1.1 was used to align clonotypes to the IMGT TRBV, TRBD and TRBJ reference segments. Only V-J combinations with frequency above 0.0001, covering 99% to 99.2% of repertoires, were analysed. A TCS score was defined as the ratio between F50 (clonal expansion) and ExV (chaos), using BLOSUM62-based TCRdist between CDR3 peptides within each V-J. Welch's t-statistics and random forest reduced 514 V-J features to 13, which were used in a naive Bayes classifier (R e1071). The Morisita-Horn index was used to measure how similar the thyroid and blood repertoires were. The raw public reads went through TCRdb reprocessing: fastp at Q25, MiXCR clone calling, in-frame beta chains kept. All rows with the same CDR3 protein become a single entry with the most common DNA and genes. In this record, the V and J calls reflect TCRdb's handling and not the investigators' own analysis. The sample table shows 610,000 or so distinct CDR3 sequences, and 35% to 55% are seen once. The leading ten clones occupy more than 7% of the sample.

The sample comes from a study of T cells in Graves' hyperthyroidism and ophthalmopathy (dated by TCRdb to about 2019). About the study as a whole: A discovery cohort of roughly 96 patients, 43 with Graves' ophthalmopathy and approximately 60 with stable Graves' hyperthyroidism, was used to find distinguishing TCR V-J signatures. In more than 5 Graves' hyperthyroidism patients, the study also compared T-cell repertoires from thyroid tissue with T-cell repertoires from blood. After blood sampling, hyperthyroidism patients were treated with methimazole at a starting dose of 30 mg daily, and ophthalmopathy patients were treated with high-dose intravenous methylprednisolone. An independent validation cohort of around 20 hyperthyroidism patients and 15 or so patients who later progressed to ophthalmopathy tested prospective prediction of ophthalmopathy. The paper reports TCR Vbeta CDR3 sequencing of approximately 140 peripheral blood samples: around 41 ophthalmopathy, under 85 hyperthyroidism and approximately 17 progressor patients. For training and testing, the 95 to 100 patients in the discovery cohort were randomly divided in a 7:3 ratio. What the research found in general, with its limitations: During validation, the model predicted progression to ophthalmopathy a median of about 5.9 months ahead of onset, with almost 71% sensitivity and roughly 75% specificity. No statistical method was used to set the sample size in advance, and investigators knew the group allocation. Most expanded thyroid clonotypes (frequency above 0.001) were also detected in blood, suggesting blood repertoires may reflect thyroid immune responses. A 13 V-J signature model separated ophthalmopathy from stable hyperthyroidism, with nearly 90% sensitivity and about 81% specificity in cross-validation and 80%/75% in testing.

A patient counted as having stable Graves' hyperthyroidism if no progression to ophthalmopathy occurred over 18 months of follow-up. Hyperthyroidism patients were newly diagnosed, with disease duration under 2 months, and aged 18 to 65 years. Any patient with an uncontrolled infection, another autoimmune disease, pregnancy or lactation was excluded. Clinical symptoms, serum thyroxine and TRAb, thyroid ultrasound, and orbital computed tomography formed the basis for the diagnoses. Total RNA was extracted with Trizol reagent, and quality was checked on an Agilent 2100 Bioanalyzer. This TCR was sampled from a young woman with Graves' hyperthyroidism. Sequencing was performed on peripheral blood or thyroid tissue (not recorded which).

The CDR3 reads as follows: CASSLGKGQANYGYTF. The nucleotide sequence is TGTGCCAGCAGTTTAGGGAAAGGCCAAGCTAACTATGGCTACACCTTC. The sequence is built from TRBV12-3 or TRBV12-4 and TRBJ1-2, with no reliable assignment of the D segment. V is pared back by 1 base and J by 0 bases, with 12 bases lying between the germline termini. The CDR3 spans 16 residues, from the cysteine through the phenylalanine. Solely the CDR3 DNA is kept, with 48 bases framed from the first base.